The T cell receptor (beta chain) described here comes from a study of beta chain features in type 1 diabetes. CDR3 length: 17 amino acids. CDR1 is SGHRS, CDR2 YFSETQ, per germline. The ends lost 1 base at V and 6 bases at J; junction bases unmatched: 7. The whole isolated RNA underwent reverse transcription, so sequencing captured expressed TCRB transcripts. The data were produced by immunoSEQ multiplex PCR, yet TCRdb's version contains in-frame clones alone and is incomplete. The sample lists approximately 250,000 clones, around an eighth occurring once. This clone was detected only a few times. The sequence was obtained from a woman in her thirties or forties in good health. The rearrangement uses TRBV5-1 and TRBJ2-1; 13 positions agree with TRBD2. Material: naive CD4+ T cells from blood. CDR3 nucleotides: TGCGCCAGCAGCTTGTCTAAACTAGCGGGGGGGCCCAATGAGCAGTTCTTC. This gives the protein CASSLSKLAGGPNEQFF.